A single sample gave rise to the 7 T cell receptor beta chains below, sequenced in a study of cytomegalovirus exposure and HLA in healthy donors (dated by TCRdb to about 2017). Library method: the immunoSEQ multiplex PCR assay. A mixture of 60 forward primers for TCR Vbeta segments and 13 reverse primers for TCR Jbeta segments was used in the multiplex PCR. Imported from immuneACCESS, the table was reduced by TCRdb to in-frame sequences with V and J called. These copies leave out some clones; in studies compared against another copy, an unresolved V gene accounts for under half, and the cause of the remainder is not known. Recorded for this sample are roughly 100,000 clones; under 85% of them occurred a single time. Of the sample, 1.5% to 2.5% is held by the ten largest clones. Sequenced input: PBMCs. All receptors come from a man between 40 and 49 years old in good health and CMV-seronegative.

The chain's CDR3 is CASSLSLAGQDTQYF. The CDR3 nucleotides are TGCGCCAGCAGCTTGAGTCTAGCGGGGCAAGATACGCAGTATTTT. V is TRBV5-1 and J is TRBJ2-3; 9 bases fit TRBD2. In germline, CDR1 is SGHRS, CDR2 YFSETQ. The junction had 5 bases not matched to a gene; V was cut back by 1 base and J by 5 bases. CDR3 length: 15 amino acids.

The genes are TRBV19 and TRBJ2-2, with TRBD1 matching over 7 bases. CDR1 and CDR2 (germline): LNHDA, SQIVND (reference sequence). CDR3 size: 16 residues. The V segment lost 3 bases and the J segment 6 bases; nucleotides outside the gene matches: 10. Written as DNA, the CDR3 is TGTGCCAGTAGTATGCAGGCCAGGGGGACGGCCGGGGAGCTGTTTTTT. Translated: CASSMQARGTAGELFF.

The rearrangement links TRBV6-6 to TRBJ2-5; D possibly corresponds to TRBD1 (7 bases). Trimming shortened V by 6 bases and J by 1 base, and 15 bases separated the two germline ends. The CDR3 has 15 amino acids. Germline V gene data show CDR1 as MNHNY and CDR2 as SVGAGI (reference sequence). The CDR3 coding sequence is TGTGCCAGCAGCGCAGGGGGGAACCCCCAAGAGACCCAGTACTTC. Its protein product is CASSAGGNPQETQYF.

V is TRBV7-7 and J is TRBJ2-2; possible D gene TRBD1, 6 bases. Looked up from germline, CDR1 is SSHAT and CDR2 is FNYEAQ (reference sequence). The CDR3 runs 15 residues. V lost 2 bases to trimming and J lost 5 bases, with 12 bases between them. CDR3 in amino acids: CASSLRAGETGELFF. In DNA form, the CDR3 reads TGTGCCAGCAGCTTAAGGGCAGGGGAAACCGGGGAGCTGTTTTTT. Using reference TRBV7-7 and TRBJ2-2 for the parts outside the CDR3, the full variable domain is GAGVSQSPRYKVTKRGQDVTLRCDPISSHATLYWYQQALGQGPEFLTYFNYEAQPDKSGLPSDRFSAERPEGSISTLTIQRTEQRDSAMYRCASSLRAGETGELFFGEGSRLTVL.

The rearrangement joins TRBV18 to TRBJ1-1; tentatively, D is TRBD1 (6 bases). Trimming removed 0 bases from V and 11 bases from J, with 19 bases in between. The CDR3 has 15 residues. CDR1 KGHSH and CDR2 LQKENI come from the germline V gene. The CDR3 DNA follows: TGTGCCAGCTCACCACCGTCCTACCTTGGGGGCACGGCTTTCTTT. This codes for CASSPPSYLGGTAFF.

The CDR3 spells CASSAGGTGANVLTF. The DNA for the CDR3 is TGTGCCAGCAGTGCTGGGGGGACCGGGGCCAACGTCCTGACTTTC. V gene TRBV6-1 combines with J gene TRBJ2-6; possibly TRBD2 for D (6 bases). The ends were cut back, 4 bases at V and 4 bases at J, with 11 bases in the middle. CDR3 length equals 15 residues. Per germline, CDR1 MNHNS and CDR2 SASEGT.

The chain recombines TRBV7-9 with TRBJ1-5; D may be TRBD1 (5 bases). The CDR3 sequence is 13 residues long. V shed 7 bases and J shed 4 bases, with 11 bases lying between them. The V gene's germline CDR1 is SEHNR and CDR2 FQNEAQ (reference sequence). Written as DNA, the CDR3 is TGTGCCAGCACTCATGGGGGGAATCAGCCCCAGCATTTT. It specifies CASTHGGNQPQHF. Together with reference TRBV7-9 and TRBJ1-5, the CDR3 gives the full variable domain: DTGVSQNPRHKITKRGQNVTFRCDPISEHNRLYWYRQTLGQGPEFLTYFQNEAQLEKSRLLSDRFSAERPKGSFSTLEIQRTEQGDSAMYLCASTHGGNQPQHFGDGTRLSIL.